The present TCR beta chain was sequenced within a study of spatial heterogeneity in lung cancer. Overall study context: When available, follow-up PBMC samples taken a median of about two years after resection were sequenced. The count of detected beta-chain sequences consistently exceeded that of alpha-chain sequences.

Time point described: blood at routine non-recurrence follow-up after resection. No cells were sorted before sequencing. The whole RNA sequenced was extracted from tumor, nontumor lung or frozen PBMC. Carried by each TCR cDNA molecule was a unique molecular identifier. TCRdb reprocessed the 5' RACE reads via MiXCR and lists one record per CDR3 protein. The data contain fewer than 100,000 distinct CDR3 sequences, approximately 19% of them singletons. This clonotype was recorded at least ten times. The sample consisted of PBMCs, taken at follow-up. This TCR derives from a male donor with early-stage non-small cell lung cancer.

The CDR3 DNA reads TGTGCCAGCAGCTTAGCGATGGGCCCAGAGACCCAGTACTTC. Protein product: CASSLAMGPETQYF. This chain links TRBV11-1 with TRBJ2-5; D is unclear. Looked up from germline, CDR1 is SGHAT and CDR2 is FQDESV (reference sequence). CDR3 size: 14 residues. With 0 bases removed from V and 4 bases from J, the gap between germline ends came to 9 bases.